This T cell receptor beta chain appears in the sequencing data of a study of cytotoxic CD8 clonotypes in ibrutinib-treated CLL. Across the study: Response samples came after a median about 11 months of treatment, range 6 to 36. Findings of the study overall: Sample timing was unmatched between remission and later-progressing patients; lymph nodes unstudied. With treatment, public clonotypes, which were uncommon, either contracted or remained stable.

Only in-frame clones appear in the TCRdb table, and some are missing; sequencing was by immunoSEQ multiplex PCR. The sample holds over 140,000 clones, 80% seen once. As to this clone: The antigen is unknown.

The CDR3 totals 13 residues. CDR1 and CDR2 from the germline V gene are MNHNS and SASEGT. Trimming removed 10 bases from V and 0 bases from J, with 7 bases in between. The sequence was obtained from a human donor with chronic lymphocytic leukemia. Sequenced material: PBMCs, taken after 36 months of ibrutinib treatment. This sequence joins TRBV6-1 and TRBJ2-6; no clear D. The CDR3 region is CAIKTSGANVLTF. In DNA form, the CDR3 reads TGTGCCATCAAGACCTCTGGGGCCAACGTCCTGACTTTC.